A selection of T cell receptor beta chains follows, all from one sample in a study of T cell repertoires in cytomegalovirus infection. Each CDR3 protein gets one entry after TCRdb re-called the reads with MiXCR. The sample has 350,000 to 550,000 distinct CDR3 sequences; approximately 32% are singletons. Sequenced input: PBMCs. These TCRs come from a human donor in good health (CMV status not recorded). Some clones in this sample may be carry-over from other donors' samples. Each CDR3 is given with its conserved first and last residue. Fields, in order: J gene, D gene, V gene, clone size, CDR3 DNA, CDR3 protein. A D gene is named only where the DNA matches it firmly. Size is stated for part of the rows, as once, few or many counts, or as a class when the clone is expanded.

TRBJ2-4	TRBD1	TRBV15	-	TGTGCCACCGGGGACAGGAAAAACATTCAGTACTTC	CATGDRKNIQYF
TRBJ1-3	TRBD1	TRBV7-6	-	TGTGCCAACAGCACCCCGTCGGGGACAGAGGCCCCGGGAAGCTCTGGAAACACCATATATTTT	CANSTPSGTEAPGSSGNTIYF
TRBJ2-1	TRBD2	TRBV20-1	-	TGCAGTGCTAAGAGACCACTAGCGGGGGGGCTATACAATGAGCAGTTCTTC	CSAKRPLAGGLYNEQFF
TRBJ2-3	TRBD2	TRBV23-1	-	TGCGCCAGCAGTCAATCGCGGGGGACTAGAGGGACAGATACGCAGTATTTT	CASSQSRGTRGTDTQYF
TRBJ1-2	TRBD1	TRBV7-8	many	TGTGCCAGCAGCCCAGGGGGACAGGGATATGGCTACACCTTC	CASSPGGQGYGYTF
TRBJ1-2	TRBD1	TRBV24-1	few	TGTGCCACCAGTGATTTTGCAGGGGGCATGTATGGCTACACCTTC	CATSDFAGGMYGYTF
TRBJ2-3	-	TRBV19	-	TGTGCCAGTATCGATCGGGGGATCAGCACAGATACGCAGTATTTT	CASIDRGISTDTQYF
TRBJ2-3	TRBD2	TRBV7-2	-	TGTGCCAGCAGCTTACGGACAATAGCGGGGGGGGATACGCAGTATTTT	CASSLRTIAGGDTQYF
TRBJ1-6	-	TRBV11-2	-	TGTGCCAGCAGCTTAGATTCTCGATCACCCCTCCACTTT	CASSLDSRSPLHF
TRBJ1-4	TRBD1	TRBV4-1	-	TGCGCCAGCAGCCAAGTTGGGACAGGGATTGAAAAACTGTTTTTT	CASSQVGTGIEKLFF
TRBJ2-5	TRBD2	TRBV5-1	-	TGCGCCAGCAGCTTGGAAGGTCTAGCGGGGGGAGAGACCCATTACTTC	CASSLEGLAGGETHYF
TRBJ2-3	-	TRBV11-2	-	TGTGCCAGCAGTCAGAGGGTAGCGGCCATGGGGGATACGCAGTATTTT	CASSQRVAAMGDTQYF
TRBJ1-6	-	TRBV6-1	many	TGTGCCAGCAGTGAATCTTTTGAGAGCTCCTATAATTCACCCCTCCACTTT	CASSESFESSYNSPLHF
TRBJ2-4	TRBD2	TRBV20-1	few	TGCAGTGCGACCAGACTAGCTGTTTGGAACATTCAGTACTTC	CSATRLAVWNIQYF
TRBJ2-6	TRBD1	TRBV4-1	many	TGCGCCAGCAGCCACCCACAGGGGGCGCATTCCGGGGCCAACGTCCTGACTTTC	CASSHPQGAHSGANVLTF
TRBJ2-6	-	TRBV7-9	many	TGTGCCAGCAGCGAGAGACAACTCTCTGGGGCCAACGTCCTGACTTTC	CASSERQLSGANVLTF
TRBJ2-2	-	TRBV7-9	-	TGTGCCAGCAGCCGAACTACTAGCCAGGGCGGCGGGGAGCTGTTTTTT	CASSRTTSQGGGELFF
TRBJ2-5	-	TRBV2	-	TGTGCCAGCAGTGGGGCAGGGGACGAGACCCAGTACTTC	CASSGAGDETQYF
TRBJ2-1	-	TRBV6-1	many	TGTGCCAGCAATTGGGACATTCTCAATGAGCAGTTCTTC	CASNWDILNEQFF
TRBJ1-1	-	TRBV6-1	-	TGTGCCAACAGTCTAGAGGACAACCTAAAAGGTGAAGCTTTCTTT	CANSLEDNLKGEAFF
TRBJ2-2	TRBD2	TRBV10-2	-	TGCGCCAGCCTAGCGGGGGGGCAATTCACCGTGGAGCTGTTTTTT	CASLAGGQFTVELFF
TRBJ2-2	TRBD2	TRBV7-2	many	TGTGCCAGCAGCTTAGAGCGGGACAACACCGGGGAGCTGTTTTTT	CASSLERDNTGELFF
TRBJ2-1	-	TRBV6-6	few	TGTGCCAGCAGCAACAAACCCATCTCCTACAATGAGCAGTTCTTC	CASSNKPISYNEQFF
TRBJ1-4	-	TRBV30	few	TGTGCCTGGAGTGTACACTCGGGAATAGCGGGAAAACTGTTTTTT	CAWSVHSGIAGKLFF
TRBJ2-3	-	TRBV20-1	-	TGCAGTGCTAGAAATGGGGAAACGCAGTATTTT	CSARNGETQYF
TRBJ1-5	TRBD1	TRBV12-3/TRBV12-4	many	TGTGCCAGCACCTGGGGGACAGGAGGACAGCCCCAGCATTTT	CASTWGTGGQPQHF
TRBJ1-4	-	TRBV25-1	-	TGTGCCAGCAGTAGCCACGGGGCAACTAATGAAAAACTGTTTTTT	CASSSHGATNEKLFF
TRBJ1-6	-	TRBV25-1	many	TGTGCCAGCAGTGCCCGCGTGGGATCGACTTCACCCCTCCACTTT	CASSARVGSTSPLHF
TRBJ1-2	TRBD1	TRBV15	few	TGTGCCACCAGCAGGATCGGACAGGGAACGAGAGGGGACACCTTC	CATSRIGQGTRGDTF
TRBJ1-2	TRBD1	TRBV7-2	many	TGTGCCAGCAGCCCCGAACCACATCAACAGGGGGCCTATGGCTACACCTTC	CASSPEPHQQGAYGYTF
TRBJ1-5	TRBD1	TRBV4-2	-	TGTGCCAGCAGCCAAGAGCGAGACAGGGATGGTGAGGGCAATCAGCCCCAGCATTTT	CASSQERDRDGEGNQPQHF
TRBJ1-6	-	TRBV7-8	many	TGTGCCAGCAGCTGGGGGATGGGTTCCTATAATTCACCCCTCCACTTT	CASSWGMGSYNSPLHF
TRBJ2-1	-	TRBV12-3/TRBV12-4	many	TGTGCCAGCAGTCTGGTAGGAGGCAATGAGCAGTTCTTC	CASSLVGGNEQFF
TRBJ2-5	-	TRBV12-5	few	TGTGCTAGTGCCCCGGGGCAGGGTGGACAAGAGACCCAGTACTTC	CASAPGQGGQETQYF
TRBJ2-3	TRBD2	TRBV7-2	-	TGTGCCAGCAGCTTAGGGGACTACCGGCGGTATTTT	CASSLGDYRRYF
TRBJ1-2	-	TRBV2	-	TGTGCCAGCAGTGTGAGTGTCGTAAATGGCTACACCTTC	CASSVSVVNGYTF
TRBJ2-7	-	TRBV10-3	-	TGTGCCATCAGTGAAGGTTTAGGAGACGAGCAGTACTTC	CAISEGLGDEQYF
TRBJ1-1	-	TRBV20-1	-	TGCAGTGCTGGAAGACAGAGTAACACTGAAGCTTTCTTT	CSAGRQSNTEAFF
TRBJ1-2	-	TRBV4-3	-	TGCGCCAGCAGCCGCAAACCCGGGGATGGCTACACCTTC	CASSRKPGDGYTF
TRBJ1-4	-	TRBV19	-	TGTGCCAGTAGTATGGGCAGGAGAAGTCCTAATGAAAAACTGTTTTTT	CASSMGRRSPNEKLFF
TRBJ2-6	-	TRBV6-2/TRBV6-3	few	TGTGCCAGCACCCGAGGGAGTATATGGGGCTCTGGGGCCAACGTCCTGACTTTC	CASTRGSIWGSGANVLTF
TRBJ2-7	-	TRBV15	few	TGTGCCACCAGCAGTCCTGACAGGACCTACGAGCAGTACTTC	CATSSPDRTYEQYF
TRBJ2-3	TRBD2	TRBV4-2	-	TGTGCCAGCAGCCCCCAAGCGGGGGGGGGCACAGATACGCAGTATTTT	CASSPQAGGGTDTQYF
TRBJ1-1	TRBD1	TRBV6-1	few	TGTGCCAGCAAGACTCCGGGACAGGGGGTCTGGAACACTGAAGCTTTCTTT	CASKTPGQGVWNTEAFF
TRBJ1-1	-	TRBV6-6	-	TGTGCCAGCAGTCCTGGACTAGATGGATACGGGAACACTGAAGCTTTCTTT	CASSPGLDGYGNTEAFF
TRBJ1-2	TRBD1	TRBV20-1	-	TGCAGTGCCCCCGGACAGGGGGACACGGGGGGGTATGGCTACACCTTC	CSAPGQGDTGGYGYTF
TRBJ1-5	TRBD1	TRBV19	-	TGTGCCAGTAAACTGGGACAGAATAGCAATCAGCCCCAGCATTTT	CASKLGQNSNQPQHF
TRBJ2-5	-	TRBV5-5	few	TGTGCCAGCAGCCATCGCGGACGTCTAGAAGGCCGCCCGCTGGAGACCCAGTACTTC	CASSHRGRLEGRPLETQYF
TRBJ1-1	-	TRBV24-1	-	TGTGCCACCAGTGTTCCGGGGTTCACTGAAGCTTTCTTT	CATSVPGFTEAFF
TRBJ2-5	-	TRBV14	-	TGTGCCAGCAGCCAAAAAGGACACCTCTACCAAGAGACCCAGTACTTC	CASSQKGHLYQETQYF
TRBJ2-3	TRBD2	TRBV5-4	-	TGTGCCAGCAGCTCGGAACCTAGCGGGGGGGCGACAGATACGCAGTATTTT	CASSSEPSGGATDTQYF
TRBJ2-3	-	TRBV7-2	many	TGTGCCAGCAGCTTAGGTCCGGGACTTAGCACAGATACGCAGTATTTT	CASSLGPGLSTDTQYF